What follows are 29 T cell receptor beta chains derived from one specimen sequenced in a study of blood T cell repertoires in COVID-19. Here immunoSEQ multiplex PCR was the method, and the copy in TCRdb shows in-frame clones only, minus some. This sample has fewer than 100,000 clones; just over 85% occur once, and the top ten carry roughly 46%. Input material: peripheral blood. These receptors were collected from a human donor in a cohort sampled during active COVID-19.

This chain connects TRBV2 to TRBJ2-5; D may be TRBD2 (6 bases). The CDR3 loop spans 13 amino acids. The germline V gene has CDR1 SNHLY and CDR2 FYNNEI. Deletions cut 3 bases from V and 4 bases from J, with 9 bases between. The CDR3 bases are TGTGCCAGCAGTGATAGCGGTCTAGAGACCCAGTACTTC. This codes for CASSDSGLETQYF.

This rearrangement joins TRBV2 to TRBJ1-1, with 7 bases matching TRBD1. The length of the CDR3 is 15 residues. V was clipped by 4 bases and J by 1 base; unmatched bases: 6. Per the germline V gene, CDR1 is SNHLY and CDR2 is FYNNEI. DNA of the CDR3: TGTGCCAGCAGTGCCCACAGGGGAGGGAACACTGAAGCTTTCTTT. It encodes CASSAHRGGNTEAFF.

V and J are TRBV21-1 and TRBJ1-1; the table assigns TRBD1, which was not confirmed against the DNA. TRBV21-1 is assigned pseudogene status. The CDR3 loop spans 17 amino acids. CDR3 sequence: CASSKAPMGQLNTEAFF. CDR3 coding DNA: TGTGCCAGCAGCAAAGCGCCCATGGGACAGCTAAACACTGAAGCTTTCTTT.

The rearrangement uses TRBV20-1 and TRBJ2-1; TRBD2 matches 10 bases. From germline, CDR1 is DFQATT and CDR2 SNEGSKA (reference sequence). V dropped 3 bases and J dropped 0; count of bases not matched to a gene: 5. The CDR3 is made up of 16 amino acids. CDR3 in DNA: TGCAGTGCTAGTCAAGCGGGAGGGCCCTCCTACAATGAGCAGTTCTTC. Protein sequence: CSASQAGGPSYNEQFF.

CDR3 in amino acids: CASSLALAGAGELFF. Here the CDR3 DNA reads TGTGCCAGCAGCTTAGCACTAGCGGGAGCCGGGGAGCTGTTTTTT. V and J are TRBV7-2 and TRBJ2-2, with 11 nucleotides matching TRBD2. Germline lookup yields CDR1 SGHTA and CDR2 FQGNSA. Trimming cost V 0 bases and J 6 bases; bases outside gene matches: 0. CDR3 size: 15 residues. The whole variable domain, remainder taken from reference TRBV7-2 and TRBJ2-2, is GAGVSQSPSNKVTEKGKDVELRCDPISGHTALYWYRQSLGQGLEFLIYFQGNSAPDKSGLPSDRFSAERTGGSVSTLTIQRTQQEDSAVYLCASSLALAGAGELFFGEGSRLTVL.

The CDR3: CASSLWASGVQETQYF. As DNA, the CDR3 is TGTGCCAGCAGCTTGTGGGCTAGCGGGGTCCAAGAGACCCAGTACTTC. V gene TRBV5-5 combines with J gene TRBJ2-5; TRBD2 matches at 9 bases. CDR1 is SGHKS, CDR2 YYEKEE, per germline (reference sequence). The CDR3 sequence is 16 residues long. Losses at the gene ends were 1 base for V and 1 base for J; bases not matched to a gene: 5.

In the case of this clone: The same CDR3 can be traced to other DNA sequences in this sample. The chain joins TRBV7-2 to TRBJ2-5, with 7 bases fitting TRBD2. This CDR3 region has 13 residues. The junction had 0 bases not matched to a gene; V was cut back by 0 bases and J by 5 bases. Germline loops: CDR1 SGHTA, CDR2 FQGNSA. CDR3 bases: TGTGCCAGCAGCTTAGCGGGAGGGGAGACCCAGTACTTC. Translating it yields CASSLAGGETQYF.

V is TRBV7-2 and J is TRBJ2-7; 9 bases align to TRBD2. The ends lost 3 bases at V and 7 bases at J; junction bases unmatched: 4. The CDR3 sequence is 13 residues long. Germline values: CDR1 SGHTA, CDR2 FQGNSA. CDR3 DNA: TGTGCCAGCAGCTTGGGACTAGCTGGTGAGCAGTACTTC. Its protein product is CASSLGLAGEQYF.

The rearrangement links TRBV13 to TRBJ1-2; no definite D call. CDR3 length equals 13 residues. Trimming left V 6 bases short and J 7 bases short, with 15 bases between. Germline V gives CDR1 PRHDT, CDR2 FYEKMQ (reference sequence). CDR3 nucleotides: TGTGCCAGCAGACCCTATGAGGGTTTTGGCTACACCTTC. It specifies CASRPYEGFGYTF.

The chain recombines TRBV9 with TRBJ1-1; D ambiguous. With 0 bases removed from V and 1 base from J, the gap between germline ends came to 10 bases. The V gene's germline CDR1 is SGDLS and CDR2 YYNGEE. CDR3 size: 15 residues. The CDR3 reads CASSVAGNTNTEAFF. In DNA, the CDR3 is TGTGCCAGCAGCGTAGCCGGGAATACGAACACTGAAGCTTTCTTT.

The chain couples TRBV6-5 to TRBJ1-1; 9 positions match TRBD1. CDR1 is MNHEY and CDR2 is SVGAGI in the germline V gene. V was pared by 6 bases and J by 11 bases, with 16 bases of the junction left unmatched. The CDR3 sequence is 15 residues long. CDR3 nucleotides: TGTGCCAGCAGATTCTCGACAGGGGGTACGTCGTTTGCTTTCTTT. Its protein product is CASRFSTGGTSFAFF.

J is TRBJ1-1 and V is TRBV18, with TRBD1 matching over 8 bases. Germline V gene lookup returns CDR1 KGHSH and CDR2 LQKENI. This CDR3 has 15 residues. V dropped 3 bases and J dropped 1; count of bases not matched to a gene: 4. The CDR3 reads CASSPQGAENTEAFF. The CDR3, as DNA: TGTGCCAGCTCACCGCAGGGGGCGGAGAACACTGAAGCTTTCTTT. Combining the CDR3 with reference TRBV18 and TRBJ1-1 gives the whole variable domain NAGVMQNPRHLVRRRGQEARLRCSPMKGHSHVYWYRQLPEEGLKFMVYLQKENIIDESGMPKERFSAEFPKEGPSILRIQQVVRGDSAAYFCASSPQGAENTEAFFGQGTRLTVV.

The rearrangement links TRBV11-2 to TRBJ1-4, with TRBD1 matching over 7 bases. The trim removed 5 bases at V and 8 bases at J, leaving 8 bases unmatched. Germline-derived CDR1 and CDR2 are SGHAT and FQNNGV. The CDR3 covers 14 residues. The CDR3 DNA is TGTGCCAGCAGCCAGGACAGGTTAGAGGAAAAACTGTTTTTT. Translated, it gives CASSQDRLEEKLFF.

The J gene is TRBJ1-3, the V gene TRBV4-3, with 9 bases lining up with TRBD1. CDR3 size: 17 residues. V dropped 1 base and J dropped 0; count of bases not matched to a gene: 4. CDR1 and CDR2 (germline): LGHNA, YSLEER. CDR3 sequence (DNA): TGCGCCAGCAGCCAAGGGACAGGGGCCGCCTCTGGAAACACCATATATTTT. Translation gives CASSQGTGAASGNTIYF.

The J gene is TRBJ1-2, the V gene TRBV7-2; the D gene is possibly TRBD1 (6 bases). The V and J ends lost 2 bases and 4 bases respectively, with 14 bases between them. There are 15 residues in the CDR3. Per the germline V gene, CDR1 is SGHTA and CDR2 is FQGNSA. The CDR3 coding sequence is TGTGCCAGCAGCTTATGGTCGGCGGGGGCCTATGGCTACACCTTC. This encodes CASSLWSAGAYGYTF.

The CDR3 protein is CASSPGTGGGQPQHF. The CDR3 DNA reads as TGCGCCAGCAGCCCAGGGACAGGGGGGGGACAGCCCCAGCATTTT. The rearrangement links TRBV5-1 to TRBJ1-5; 11 bases are shared with TRBD1. The CDR3 consists of 15 residues. J gave up 7 bases and V 4 bases, and 7 bases lay outside the gene matches. Per germline, CDR1 SGHRS and CDR2 YFSETQ.

This chain joins TRBV4-3 and TRBJ2-5; D unclear. The V gene's germline CDR1 is LGHNA and CDR2 YSLEER. Trimming pared 2 bases from V and 1 base from J, leaving 5 bases between. There are 13 residues in the CDR3. This CDR3 is CASSQSVQETQYF. For the CDR3, the DNA is TGCGCCAGCAGCCAAAGCGTCCAAGAGACCCAGTACTTC.

J is TRBJ1-4 and V is TRBV2; 7 nucleotides agree with TRBD1. V was pared by 11 bases and J by 7 bases, with 10 bases of the junction left unmatched. Germline CDR1 reads SNHLY; CDR2 reads FYNNEI. The CDR3 has 13 amino acids. The CDR3 nucleotides read TGTGCCGCCGGACAGGTTTCGGGTGAAAAACTGTTTTTT. This sequence encodes CAAGQVSGEKLFF.

This chain links TRBV4-1 with TRBJ2-7, with TRBD2 as a possible D gene (6 bases). The CDR3 runs 14 residues. Germline V lookup: CDR1 MGHRA, CDR2 YSYEKL. V was shortened by 4 bases and J by 2 bases, with 12 bases between the two germline ends. The CDR3 protein is CASSPPGLTYEQYF. The CDR3 DNA reads as TGCGCCAGCAGCCCCCCCGGACTAACCTACGAGCAGTACTTC.

This clone appeared a few times. CDR3 nucleotides: TGTGCCAGCAGCCTCGGACAGGGCACAGATACGCAGTATTTT. Protein sequence: CASSLGQGTDTQYF. The rearrangement joins TRBV6-2 or TRBV6-3 to TRBJ2-3; 7 bases are a match to TRBD1. Germline CDR1 reads MNHEY; CDR2 reads SVGEGT. Trimming removed 6 bases from V and 1 base from J; junction bases left unmatched: 4. The CDR3 spans 14 residues.

This rearrangement joins TRBV24-1 to TRBJ2-7; D uncertain. The V gene lost 3 bases and the J gene lost 3 bases, with 8 bases spanning the gap. The CDR3 covers 13 residues. Germline values: CDR1 KGHDR, CDR2 SFDVKD. The CDR3 nucleotides are TGTGCCACCAGTGATCAGACAAACTACGAGCAGTACTTC. Translating it yields CATSDQTNYEQYF.

This chain links TRBV7-2 with TRBJ2-5, with TRBD2 matching over 8 bases. V dropped 5 bases and J dropped 0; count of bases not matched to a gene: 14. In germline, CDR1 is SGHTA, CDR2 FQGNSA. The CDR3 loop spans 18 amino acids. In nucleotides, the CDR3 is TGTGCCAGCAGCCCGATTGCAGCGGGGGAAATGTACCAAGAGACCCAGTACTTC. Translated, it gives CASSPIAAGEMYQETQYF.

The chain combines TRBV6-2 or TRBV6-3 with TRBJ2-5, with 9 bases fitting TRBD2. The trim removed 6 bases at V and 5 bases at J, leaving 7 bases unmatched. CDR1 is MNHEY and CDR2 is SVGEGT in the germline V gene. This CDR3 has 14 residues. CDR3 bases: TGTGCCAGCAGCCGCGGGGGGGCCCGGGAGACCCAGTACTTC. Its translation is CASSRGGARETQYF.

The chain combines TRBV27 with TRBJ2-7; D might be TRBD2 (5 bases). This CDR3 comprises 15 residues. V lost 3 bases and J lost 0, with 12 bases in between. The V gene's germline CDR1 is MNHEY and CDR2 SMNVEV (reference sequence). For the CDR3, the DNA is TGTGCCAGCAGTTTTAGAGCCAGCGGCTCCTACGAGCAGTACTTC. It yields the protein CASSFRASGSYEQYF.

The gene calls are TRBV5-1 and TRBJ2-2; the D is unclear. The germline V gene has CDR1 SGHRS and CDR2 YFSETQ. The CDR3 covers 15 residues. Trimming shortened V by 1 base and J by 2 bases, and 9 bases separated the two germline ends. CDR3 bases: TGCGCCAGCAGCTTGCAGGCAGTAAACACCGGGGAGCTGTTTTTT. As protein: CASSLQAVNTGELFF.

The chain joins TRBV2 to TRBJ2-3; 7 bases fit TRBD2. This CDR3 is built from 13 residues. The germline CDR1 and CDR2 sequences are SNHLY and FYNNEI. The V gene end was trimmed by 4 bases and the J gene end by 5 bases; junction bases not matched to a gene: 3. CDR3 sequence: CASSGGGLDTQYF. The CDR3 nucleotides are TGTGCCAGCAGTGGGGGGGGGTTAGATACGCAGTATTTT.

This clone occurred once. The genes are TRBV23-1 and TRBJ1-5; a weak D match, TRBD1 (6 bases). TRBV23-1 qualifies as an ORF whose function is uncertain. V gave up 8 bases and J gave up 3 bases, with 17 bases separating them. This CDR3 is 15 amino acids long. CDR3 region: CASLPQGQHNQPQHF. CDR3 nucleotide sequence: TGCGCCAGCCTCCCCCAAGGACAGCACAATCAGCCCCAGCATTTT.

This CDR3 is CASSPGLNTYEQYF. In DNA, the CDR3 is TGTGCCAGCAGCCCCGGACTGAATACCTACGAGCAGTACTTC. The J gene is TRBJ2-7, the V gene TRBV3-1 (or the pseudogene TRBV3-2); D is possibly TRBD2 (5 bases). Germline CDR1 reads LGHDT; CDR2 reads YNNKEL (reference sequence). V lost 4 bases to trimming and J lost 2 bases, with 12 bases between them. This CDR3 has 14 amino acids.

The chain combines TRBV11-3 with TRBJ2-3, with no clear D. V was clipped by 0 bases and J by 6 bases, with 4 bases between them. CDR1 is SGHNT, CDR2 YENEEA, per germline. The CDR3 runs 12 residues. In DNA, the CDR3 is TGTGCCAGCAGCTTAGATCCGGATACGCAGTATTTT. Amino acids: CASSLDPDTQYF.